These 31 T cell receptor beta chains originate from one sample sequenced in a study of T cell responses to AZD1222 COVID-19 vaccine. Generated by immunoSEQ multiplex PCR, the TCRdb table keeps only in-frame clones and is missing some. The sample has 90,000 to 120,000 clones, 92% seen once. This sample comprised peripheral blood, obtained on day 0 of AZD1222 vaccination. Every receptor here comes from an adult in good health.

The chain couples TRBV4-2 to TRBJ2-1; possibly TRBD2 for D (5 bases). This CDR3 is 15 amino acids long. The germline gives CDR1 LGHNA, CDR2 YNFKEQ. The V end was cut by 0 bases, the J end by 0 bases, with 6 bases between. The CDR3 loop reads CASSQEGSSYNEQFF. CDR3 nucleotide sequence: TGTGCCAGCAGCCAAGAAGGGAGCTCCTACAATGAGCAGTTCTTC.

In its sample, this clone was seen once. The rearrangement joins TRBV28 to TRBJ2-5; no reliable D call. The CDR3 contains 13 residues. The V and J ends lost 6 bases and 7 bases respectively, with 15 bases between them. The germline gives CDR1 MDHEN, CDR2 SYDVKM. The CDR3 protein is CASRLGMAGTQYF. CDR3 nucleotide sequence: TGTGCCAGCAGACTCGGAATGGCTGGGACCCAGTACTTC.

CDR3 residues: CSVERGANTGELFF. In DNA form, the CDR3 reads TGCAGCGTTGAACGGGGGGCGAACACCGGGGAGCTGTTTTTT. The rearrangement links TRBV29-1 to TRBJ2-2; TRBD2 aligns across 7 bases. V was clipped by 2 bases and J by 0 bases; unmatched bases: 0. This CDR3 region has 14 residues. CDR1 and CDR2 (germline): SQVTM, ANQGSEA.

The chain links TRBV6-6 to TRBJ2-7; D ambiguous. Germline CDR1 and CDR2: MNHNY and SVGAGI (reference sequence). The CDR3 has 12 amino acids. The ends were cut back, 2 bases at V and 5 bases at J, with 7 bases in the middle. The CDR3 here is CASSYGRDEQYF. The CDR3 DNA follows: TGTGCCAGCAGTTACGGACGGGACGAGCAGTACTTC.

The V and J genes are TRBV7-2 and TRBJ2-3, with 11 bases aligning to TRBD2. Trimming removed 1 base from V and 8 bases from J; junction bases left unmatched: 2. The CDR3 length is 14 residues. Germline V gene sequence: CDR1 SGHTA, CDR2 FQGNSA. The CDR3 is CASSLVAGGATQYF. CDR3 DNA sequence: TGTGCCAGCAGCTTAGTAGCGGGGGGGGCTACGCAGTATTTT.

This clone was picked up one time. The rearrangement links TRBV19 to TRBJ2-1; 9 nucleotides line up with TRBD1. The germline CDR1 and CDR2 sequences are LNHDA and SQIVND (reference sequence). Unmatched junction bases numbered 8, after V lost 3 bases and J lost 8 bases. The CDR3 extends over 15 amino acids. The CDR3 sequence is CASSISSGTGYEQFF. The CDR3 DNA is TGTGCCAGTAGTATCTCATCCGGGACAGGGTATGAGCAGTTCTTC.

The chain employs TRBV11-3 and TRBJ1-1; TRBD1 agrees at 9 bases. The trim removed 7 bases at V and 0 bases at J, leaving 6 bases unmatched. In germline, CDR1 is SGHNT, CDR2 YENEEA. The CDR3 has 15 amino acids. CDR3 sequence: CASNLGTGMNTEAFF. The DNA for the CDR3 is TGTGCCAGCAACCTCGGGACAGGGATGAACACTGAAGCTTTCTTT.

The CDR3 DNA is TGTGCCAGCAGTGAGTCCCGTGGCGGGACACCGGGCACTGAAGCTTTCTTT. The encoded protein is CASSESRGGTPGTEAFF. This chain uses TRBV6-1 with TRBJ1-1; weak D call: TRBD1 (6 bases). V lost 3 bases and J lost 4, with 21 bases in between. The CDR3 runs to 17 residues. The germline V gene has CDR1 MNHNS and CDR2 SASEGT.

The V gene is TRBV7-3, the J gene TRBJ2-3; TRBD2 agrees at 9 bases. V was clipped by 5 bases and J by 4 bases; unmatched bases: 13. The CDR3 totals 17 residues. Looked up from germline, CDR1 is SGHTA and CDR2 is FQGTGA. CDR3 DNA sequence: TGTGCCAGCAGCCGCCCGCCCTTAGCGGGAGCCCCAGATACGCAGTATTTT. Translated: CASSRPPLAGAPDTQYF.

J is TRBJ1-1 and V is TRBV6-5; D gene uncertain. Germline CDR1 is MNHEY and CDR2 is SVGAGI. Trimming shortened V by 6 bases and J by 2 bases, and 16 bases separated the two germline ends. The CDR3 has 15 amino acids. CDR3 amino acids: CASRHNWEGNTEAFF. In DNA form, the CDR3 reads TGTGCCAGCAGGCACAATTGGGAGGGTAACACTGAAGCTTTCTTT.

The chain uses TRBV24-1 and TRBJ1-2; 9 bases agree with TRBD1. There are 14 residues in the CDR3. V shed 4 bases and J 6 bases; nucleotides not matched to a gene: 5. Germline CDR1 KGHDR, CDR2 SFDVKD. The CDR3 region has the DNA TGTGCCACCAGTGACTCTCGGACAGGGGATGGCTACACCTTC. Encoded protein: CATSDSRTGDGYTF.

This chain connects TRBV13 to TRBJ1-2; maybe TRBD1 (5 bases). V was cut by 7 bases and J by 4 bases, with 16 bases left in between. Germline V gene data show CDR1 as PRHDT and CDR2 as FYEKMQ (reference sequence). CDR3 length: 14 amino acids. The CDR3 region has the DNA TGTGCCAGCACCCTAGGACGGGACCTCTATGGCTACACCTTC. As protein: CASTLGRDLYGYTF.

This chain links TRBV7-2 with TRBJ2-1, with TRBD2 identical over 7 bases. Germline V gives CDR1 SGHTA, CDR2 FQGNSA. With V trimmed by 3 bases and J by 7 bases, 6 bases remained unmatched. The CDR3 covers 14 residues. The CDR3 DNA sequence: TGTGCCAGCAGCTTGGGGGGAGGGCCTAATGAGCAGTTCTTC. It encodes CASSLGGGPNEQFF. The full variable domain, its missing parts supplied by reference TRBV7-2 and TRBJ2-1, is GAGVSQSPSNKVTEKGKDVELRCDPISGHTALYWYRQSLGQGLEFLIYFQGNSAPDKSGLPSDRFSAERTGGSVSTLTIQRTQQEDSAVYLCASSLGGGPNEQFFGPGTRLTVL.

The chain joins TRBV15 to TRBJ2-7, with a tentative D call TRBD1 (5 bases). There are 15 residues in the CDR3. The V and J ends lost 3 bases and 0 bases respectively, with 12 bases between them. From germline, CDR1 is LNHNV and CDR2 YYDKDF (reference sequence). The CDR3 reads CATSRLGDSSYEQYF. CDR3 DNA sequence: TGTGCCACCAGCAGGCTAGGGGATAGCTCCTACGAGCAGTACTTC.

This rearrangement joins TRBV6-5 to TRBJ2-3, with D perhaps matching TRBD2 (6 bases). The CDR3 length is 14 residues. The V gene lost 8 bases and the J gene lost 5 bases, with 17 bases spanning the gap. Germline V gene data show CDR1 as MNHEY and CDR2 as SVGAGI. CDR3 coding DNA: TGTGCCAGCCAACTAGCCCTGTCGGGAGATACGCAGTATTTT. This gives the protein CASQLALSGDTQYF.

This rearrangement joins TRBV5-1 to TRBJ1-2, with D possibly being TRBD1 (5 bases). There are 14 residues in the CDR3. Germline V gene sequence: CDR1 SGHRS, CDR2 YFSETQ. V was clipped by 0 bases and J by 8 bases, with 14 bases between them. The CDR3 DNA sequence: TGCGCCAGCAGCTTGGACGGGGCAGTTAAAGGCTACACCTTC. Its protein is CASSLDGAVKGYTF.

CDR3 residues: CASSPQGNYGYTF. As DNA, the CDR3 is TGTGCCAGCAGCCCTCAGGGGAACTATGGCTACACCTTC. The chain employs TRBV7-9 and TRBJ1-2, with a possible D match to TRBD1 (6 bases). Looked up from germline, CDR1 is SEHNR and CDR2 is FQNEAQ (reference sequence). The CDR3 spans 13 residues. Trimming removed 5 bases from V and 2 bases from J, with 9 bases in between.

The J gene is TRBJ1-5, the V gene TRBV9, with 10 bases lining up with TRBD1. Germline V gene lookup returns CDR1 SGDLS and CDR2 YYNGEE. V lost 0 bases to trimming and J lost 6 bases; unmatched junction nucleotides: 3. The CDR3 sequence is 15 residues long. The CDR3 coding sequence is TGTGCCAGCAGCGTAGGGGACAGGGGTATTCAGCCCCAGCATTTT. Protein: CASSVGDRGIQPQHF.

The rearrangement links TRBV6-5 to TRBJ2-1; TRBD2 matches at 8 bases. Germline V gene data show CDR1 as MNHEY and CDR2 as SVGAGI. Trimming removed 6 bases from V and 8 bases from J; junction bases left unmatched: 6. CDR3 length: 13 amino acids. The CDR3 DNA follows: TGTGCCAGCAGAGCTTCCGGGAGGGATGAGCAGTTCTTC. This sequence encodes CASRASGRDEQFF.

The count of this clone is one. The chain links TRBV18 to TRBJ1-3, with D hard to call. Trimming shortened V by 4 bases and J by 1 base, and 8 bases separated the two germline ends. The CDR3 contains 14 residues. The germline CDR1 and CDR2 sequences are KGHSH and LQKENI. CDR3 protein: CASSQGLSGNTIYF. CDR3 DNA sequence: TGTGCCAGCTCACAAGGACTTTCTGGAAACACCATATATTTT.

This rearrangement joins TRBV2 to TRBJ1-1; no definite D call. V was trimmed by 7 bases and J by 7 bases, leaving 13 bases between them. Germline V CDR1 and CDR2: SNHLY, FYNNEI. The CDR3 has 12 residues. CDR3 bases: TGTGCCAGCACCGAGGGAGGAGTTGAAGCTTTCTTT. It specifies CASTEGGVEAFF.

CDR3 protein: CASSPLQGNQPQHF. In DNA, the CDR3 is TGTGCCAGCAGTCCTCTCCAGGGGAATCAGCCCCAGCATTTT. V gene TRBV27 combines with J gene TRBJ1-5; tentative D call: TRBD1 (6 bases). CDR3 length: 14 residues. Germline CDR1 reads MNHEY; CDR2 reads SMNVEV (reference sequence). Trimming cost V 5 bases and J 4 bases, with 12 bases left between them.

This chain uses TRBV30 with TRBJ1-4; D remains ambiguous. V was shortened by 2 bases and J by 8 bases, with 12 bases between the two germline ends. Germline CDR1 and CDR2: GTSNPN and SVGIG (reference sequence). The CDR3 is 13 residues long. This CDR3 is CAWSRSFGEKLFF. The CDR3 coding sequence is TGTGCCTGGAGTCGTAGTTTTGGAGAAAAACTGTTTTTT.

The gene calls are TRBV6-5 and TRBJ2-7, with TRBD1 matching over 8 bases. The CDR3 length is 14 residues. The trim removed 6 bases at V and 0 bases at J, leaving 4 bases unmatched. Looked up from germline, CDR1 is MNHEY and CDR2 is SVGAGI. Here the CDR3 reads CASRLDRVSYEQYF. The CDR3 DNA sequence: TGTGCCAGCAGACTGGACAGGGTCTCCTACGAGCAGTACTTC.

The sample holds one count of this clone. The rearrangement uses TRBV28 and TRBJ2-7; D perhaps matches TRBD2 (5 bases). Germline V lookup: CDR1 MDHEN, CDR2 SYDVKM. V lost 7 bases to trimming and J lost 4 bases, with 11 bases between them. This CDR3 has 12 residues. CDR3 coding DNA: TGTGCCAGCACGGGGTTACCTTACGAGCAGTACTTC. Its translation is CASTGLPYEQYF.

The chain couples TRBV12-3 or TRBV12-4 to TRBJ2-2; D is possibly TRBD1 or TRBD2 (5 bases each). V was cut by 5 bases and J by 7 bases, with 11 bases left in between. This CDR3 is 13 amino acids long. The DNA for the CDR3 is TGTGCCAGCAGTACCCTGGGGGTCGGGGAGCTGTTTTTT. Translated, it gives CASSTLGVGELFF.

The chain carries TRBV7-3 and TRBJ2-5, with 9 bases lining up with TRBD1. Trimming at V came to 5 bases and at J to 5 bases, leaving 3 bases not matched to a gene. The CDR3 is made up of 13 amino acids. Germline V gives CDR1 SGHTA, CDR2 FQGTGA. The CDR3 DNA follows: TGTGCCAGCAGCACAGGGGGCCGGGAGACCCAGTACTTC. Amino acids: CASSTGGRETQYF.

This chain links TRBV6-2 or TRBV6-3 with TRBJ2-7; 11 bases fit TRBD1. The ends lost 2 bases at V and 4 bases at J; junction bases unmatched: 4. Germline CDR1 reads MNHEY; CDR2 reads SVGEGT. This CDR3 has 15 amino acids. CDR3 sequence: CASSYGTGGPYEQYF. CDR3 bases: TGTGCCAGCAGTTACGGGACAGGGGGTCCTTACGAGCAGTACTTC.

CDR3 in DNA: TGTGCCAGCAGCTTAGGGCTAGCGGCATCCTACGAGCAGTACTTC. Its translation: CASSLGLAASYEQYF. V is TRBV7-2 and J is TRBJ2-7; 7 positions match TRBD2. This CDR3 is built from 15 residues. Germline trimming cut 1 base from V and 1 base from J; bases unmatched to any gene: 4. CDR1 is SGHTA, CDR2 FQGNSA, per germline.

V is TRBV7-9 and J is TRBJ1-5, with TRBD1 matching 9 bases. The V gene end was trimmed by 6 bases and the J gene end by 6 bases; junction bases not matched to a gene: 6. Germline V gene data show CDR1 as SEHNR and CDR2 as FQNEAQ (reference sequence). The CDR3 runs 14 residues. CDR3 amino acids: CASSKDRGSQPQHF. For the CDR3, the DNA is TGTGCCAGCAGTAAGGACAGGGGTAGTCAGCCCCAGCATTTT.

The J gene is TRBJ1-1, the V gene TRBV2; 7 bases match TRBD1. The CDR3 has 14 amino acids. Germline V gene lookup returns CDR1 SNHLY and CDR2 FYNNEI. Trimming removed 5 bases from V and 1 base from J; junction bases left unmatched: 4. The CDR3 here is CASSLGGSNTEAFF. The DNA of the CDR3 is TGTGCCAGCAGTCTAGGGGGCTCGAACACTGAAGCTTTCTTT.